A selection of T cell receptor beta chains follows, all from one sample in a study of Graves' ophthalmopathy and Graves' hyperthyroidism. Each CDR3 protein gets one entry after TCRdb re-called the multiplex PCR reads with MiXCR. The sample includes over a million distinct CDR3 sequences, about two fifths of them seen just once. Sequenced sample: peripheral blood or thyroid tissue (not recorded which). These receptors were taken from an adult man with Graves' hyperthyroidism. Each CDR3 is given with its conserved first and last residue. A D gene is named only where the DNA matches it firmly. Clone sizes are given selectively: once, few, many, or a class where the clone is expanded.

>NA|TRBV7-2|TRBJ2-7|NA
CASSHRAGSGGYEQYF
TGTGCCAGCAGCCACCGGGCGGGCTCTGGGGGCTACGAGCAGTACTTC
>NA|TRBV12-3/TRBV12-4|TRBJ1-5|many
CASSFGFRQPQHF
TGTGCCAGCAGTTTCGGGTTCCGCCAGCCCCAGCATTTT
>NA|TRBV5-4|TRBJ2-3|few
CASSLGFESTDTQYF
TGTGCCAGCAGCTTGGGGTTCGAAAGCACAGATACGCAGTATTTT
>TRBD1|TRBV6-5|TRBJ2-7|NA
CASGTGGRYEQYF
TGTGCCAGCGGGACAGGGGGCAGATACGAGCAGTACTTC
>NA|TRBV19|TRBJ2-5|NA
CASSIYGVYQETQYF
TGTGCCAGTAGTATATACGGGGTGTACCAAGAGACCCAGTACTTC
>NA|TRBV5-1|TRBJ1-1|NA
CASSLGSSGPLGAFF
TGCGCCAGCAGCTTGGGGTCCTCGGGCCCCCTCGGAGCTTTCTTT
>TRBD1|TRBV28|TRBJ2-7|NA
CASSFITGQGGKLEQYF
TGTGCCAGCAGTTTTATAACGGGACAGGGGGGAAAGCTCGAGCAGTACTTC
>TRBD1|TRBV4-1|TRBJ1-4|few
CASSQPGTGQEKLFF
TGCGCCAGCAGCCAACCTGGGACAGGGCAAGAAAAACTGTTTTTT
>TRBD1|TRBV12-3/TRBV12-4|TRBJ1-2|few
CASRDRVYGYTF
TGTGCCAGCCGGGACAGGGTCTATGGCTACACCTTC
>TRBD2|TRBV20-1|TRBJ2-7|NA
CSARAGLAVLSYEQYF
TGCAGTGCTAGAGCAGGACTAGCCGTTCTCTCCTACGAGCAGTACTTC
>NA|TRBV7-2|TRBJ1-5|many
CASSLGAGRSNQPQHF
TGTGCCAGCAGCTTAGGGGCAGGGCGCAGCAATCAGCCCCAGCATTTT
>NA|TRBV6-2/TRBV6-3|TRBJ1-1|few
CASSPSIRTEAFF
TGTGCCAGCAGCCCCAGTATTCGCACTGAAGCTTTCTTT
>NA|TRBV7-3|TRBJ2-2|NA
CASSPNSGANTGELFF
TGTGCCAGCAGCCCAAATTCAGGAGCGAACACCGGGGAGCTGTTTTTT
>NA|TRBV7-9|TRBJ2-6|many
CASSFTGSGANVLTF
TGTGCCAGCAGCTTCACAGGATCTGGGGCCAACGTCCTGACTTTC
>TRBD1|TRBV19|TRBJ1-5|many
CASSTTGSGQPQHF
TGTGCCAGTAGCACGACAGGGTCGGGCCAGCCCCAGCATTTT
>NA|TRBV7-3|TRBJ1-2|NA
CASSLKAGPANYGYTF
TGTGCCAGCAGCTTAAAGGCCGGGCCCGCTAACTATGGCTACACCTTC
>NA|TRBV2|TRBJ1-5|many
CASRVTAQPQHF
TGTGCCAGCAGGGTAACGGCCCAGCCCCAGCATTTT
>NA|TRBV11-2|TRBJ2-5|many
CASSTGETQYF
TGTGCCAGCAGCACTGGGGAGACCCAGTACTTC
>NA|TRBV7-2|TRBJ2-7|many
CASSLFYEQYF
TGTGCCAGCAGCCTTTTCTACGAGCAGTACTTC
>NA|TRBV11-2|TRBJ2-7|many
CASSTRENYEQYF
TGTGCCAGCAGCACCCGGGAGAACTACGAGCAGTACTTC
>TRBD2|TRBV7-4|TRBJ2-2|few
CASSLWTSGTGELFF
TGTGCCAGCAGCTTGTGGACTAGCGGGACCGGGGAGCTGTTTTTT
>TRBD2|TRBV28|TRBJ2-7|few
CASRLATYEQYF
TGTGCCAGCAGACTAGCGACCTACGAGCAGTACTTC
>NA|TRBV7-8|TRBJ1-1|many
CASSFRGKGDTEAFF
TGTGCCAGCAGCTTCCGGGGCAAAGGGGATACTGAAGCTTTCTTT
>TRBD1|TRBV7-9|TRBJ1-2|NA
CASSPPSGQAGYGYTF
TGTGCCAGCAGCCCGCCCTCGGGACAGGCCGGCTATGGCTACACCTTC
>TRBD1|TRBV11-2|TRBJ2-2|NA
CASSPTHGTGATPRLTGELFF
TGTGCCAGCAGTCCCACCCACGGGACAGGGGCCACCCCGAGATTAACCGGGGAGCTGTTTTTT
>NA|TRBV29-1|TRBJ2-7|many
CSVVVGRETYEQYF
TGCAGCGTCGTAGTAGGACGTGAAACCTACGAGCAGTACTTC
>NA|TRBV29-1|TRBJ2-2|many
CSVEKRRNTGELFF
TGCAGCGTTGAAAAACGAAGGAACACCGGGGAGCTGTTTTTT
>NA|TRBV27|TRBJ1-1|few
CASSLGRPSEAFF
TGTGCCAGCAGTTTGGGCCGACCCTCTGAAGCTTTCTTT
>TRBD1|TRBV7-3|TRBJ1-1|once
CAKPWGDSQVAFF
TGTGCCAAACCCTGGGGGGACAGCCAAGTAGCTTTCTTT
>TRBD1|TRBV25-1|TRBJ1-1|NA
CASSGRTGAYTEAFF
TGTGCCAGCAGTGGGCGGACAGGGGCGTACACTGAAGCTTTCTTT
>NA|TRBV5-1|TRBJ2-7|NA
CVSSLEGRTYEQYF
TGCGTCAGCAGCTTGGAAGGAAGGACCTACGAGCAGTACTTC
>NA|TRBV20-1|TRBJ1-6|many
CSALPYGSYNSPLHF
TGCAGTGCCCTCCCGTACGGCTCCTATAATTCACCCCTCCACTTT
>TRBD1|TRBV5-1|TRBJ2-5|many
CASSSGTVQETQYF
TGTGCCAGCAGCTCCGGGACAGTCCAAGAGACCCAGTACTTC
>TRBD2|TRBV15|TRBJ2-7|once
CATSRDTTGAGAYEQYF
TGTGCCACCAGCAGAGACACGACTGGAGCGGGAGCCTACGAGCAGTACTTC
>NA|TRBV7-9|TRBJ1-4|many
CASSLDRQSTNEKLFF
TGTGCCAGCAGCTTAGACAGGCAGTCAACTAATGAAAAACTGTTTTTT
>NA|TRBV5-1|TRBJ1-2|few
CVSSQDGNYGYTF
TGCGTCAGCAGTCAGGACGGGAACTATGGCTACACCTTC
>NA|TRBV7-6|TRBJ2-7|few
CASSTGRASPISIGEQYF
TGTGCCAGCAGCACAGGGAGGGCTAGCCCAATTTCAATTGGAGAGCAGTACTTC
>NA|TRBV7-9|TRBJ1-3|NA
CASSLLGTNSGNTIYF
TGTGCCAGCAGCTTACTGGGCACAAACTCTGGGAACACCATATATTTT
>TRBD1|TRBV10-2|TRBJ1-2|NA
CASSETGGDGYTF
TGCGCCAGCAGTGAGACAGGGGGCGATGGCTACACCTTC
>NA|TRBV29-1|TRBJ2-6|NA
CSARGNSGANVLTF
TGCAGCGCCCGGGGCAACTCTGGGGCCAACGTCCTGACTTTC
>NA|TRBV7-8|TRBJ2-5|NA
CASSARAGTYGKLYF
TGTGCCAGCAGCGCACGGGCCGGGACATATGGGAAACTGTACTTC
>TRBD1|TRBV7-9|TRBJ1-1|NA
CASSGNWDRSTEAFF
TGTGCCAGCAGCGGAAATTGGGACAGAAGTACTGAAGCTTTCTTT
>NA|TRBV12-3/TRBV12-4|TRBJ2-7|NA
CASSPGHIEQYF
TGTGCCAGCAGTCCCGGACATATCGAGCAGTACTTC
>TRBD1|TRBV5-5|TRBJ2-5|many
CASSSTPHTGDRETQYF
TGTGCCAGCAGCTCAACACCTCATACAGGGGATCGAGAGACCCAGTACTTC
>TRBD1|TRBV20-1|TRBJ1-5|NA
CSARADRGDQPQHF
TGCAGTGCTAGAGCGGACAGGGGGGATCAGCCCCAGCATTTT
>TRBD1|TRBV20-1|TRBJ1-6|many
CSARDGGTGVGSPLHF
TGCAGTGCTAGAGATGGGGGGACAGGGGTGGGTTCACCCCTCCACTTT